This T cell receptor beta chain was recovered during a study of T cell responses to AZD1222 COVID-19 vaccine. Libraries were prepared by immunoSEQ multiplex PCR; TCRdb keeps only in-frame clonotypes and omits some of them. The sample consists of 100,000 to 150,000 clones, 75% to 90% of them appearing once. V was clipped by 6 bases and J by 5 bases; unmatched bases: 10. The CDR3 has 16 residues. Germline assignment: CDR1 MRHNA and CDR2 SNTAGT. The source material was peripheral blood, sampled on day 0 of AZD1222 vaccination. The sequence was obtained from an adult in good health. The genes are TRBV6-4 and TRBJ2-5, with 12 bases identical to TRBD2. The CDR3 sequence: CASSLAGGNPSETQYF. The CDR3 nucleotides read TGTGCCAGCAGCCTAGCGGGGGGGAATCCTTCCGAGACCCAGTACTTC.